This T cell receptor beta chain emerged from a study of shared clonotypes between healthy human individuals. As regards this clone: Its antigen is unknown.

A CD45RA+ naive subset and a CD45RA-negative memory subset were split from CD4+ cells. Germline V gives CDR1 GTSNPN, CDR2 SVGIG (reference sequence). The V and J ends lost 1 base and 15 bases respectively, with 22 bases between them. The CDR3 is 14 residues long. Findings of the study overall: Richness estimates generally favored naive over memory subsets.

TCRdb keeps only in-frame clones here, not all; method: immunoSEQ multiplex PCR. The sample yields more than 2 million clones, 90% to 96% seen once. V gene TRBV30 combines with J gene TRBJ2-4; tentative D call: TRBD2 (7 bases). The sequence was collected from a man in his late teens or twenties in good health. The sample taken for sequencing was naive CD4+ T cells sorted from blood. Subset described: CD45RA+ positively selected. The CDR3: CAWSGGGPSGNRYF. CDR3 DNA: TGTGCCTGGAGTGGGGGGGGCCCATCCGGGAATCGGTACTTC.